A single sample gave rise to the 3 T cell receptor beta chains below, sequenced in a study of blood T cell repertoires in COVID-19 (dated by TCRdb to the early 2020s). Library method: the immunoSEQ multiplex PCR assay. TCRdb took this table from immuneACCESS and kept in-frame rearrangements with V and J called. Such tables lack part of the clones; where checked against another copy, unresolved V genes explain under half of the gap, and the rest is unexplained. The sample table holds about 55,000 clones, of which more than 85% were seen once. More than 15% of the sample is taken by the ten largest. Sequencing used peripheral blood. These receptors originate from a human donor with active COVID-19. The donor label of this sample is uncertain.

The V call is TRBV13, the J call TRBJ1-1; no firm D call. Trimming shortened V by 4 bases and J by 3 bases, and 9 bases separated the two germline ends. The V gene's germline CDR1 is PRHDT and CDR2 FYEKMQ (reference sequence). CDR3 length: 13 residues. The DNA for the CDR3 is TGTGCCAGCAGCTCCTCCCTCGACACTGAAGCTTTCTTT. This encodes CASSSSLDTEAFF.

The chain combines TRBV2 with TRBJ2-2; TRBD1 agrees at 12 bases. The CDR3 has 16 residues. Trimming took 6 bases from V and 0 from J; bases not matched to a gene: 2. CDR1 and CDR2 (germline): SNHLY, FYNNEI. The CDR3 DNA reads TGTGCCAGCAGGGGGACAGGGGGCGCGAACACCGGGGAGCTGTTTTTT. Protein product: CASRGTGGANTGELFF.

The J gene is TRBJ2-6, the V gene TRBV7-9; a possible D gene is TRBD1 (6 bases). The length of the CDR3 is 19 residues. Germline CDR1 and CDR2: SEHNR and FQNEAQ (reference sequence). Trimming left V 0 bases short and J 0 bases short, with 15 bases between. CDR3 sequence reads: CASSLAQPGTPSGANVLTF. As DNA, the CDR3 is TGTGCCAGCAGCTTAGCCCAACCCGGGACACCCTCTGGGGCCAACGTCCTGACTTTC.